These T cell receptor beta chains were read from a single sample in a study of T cell repertoires in cytomegalovirus infection. Their recognized antigens are unknown. TCRdb called the reads again in MiXCR, with one record for every CDR3 protein. The data show approximately 150,000 distinct CDR3 sequences, with less than 25% seen just once and 25% held by the top ten. Here the sequenced sample was CD8+ T cells from cultured PBMCs, taken from culture after CMV antigen stimulation. The receptors derive from a human donor in good health (CMV status not recorded). Some clones in this sample may be carry-over from other donors' samples. The CDR3 runs from the conserved cysteine through the conserved F or W. D genes are given only for firm matches. The size field is filled for only some rows; it gives once, few, many or a size class.

size | D | J | V | CDR3 | DNA
few | TRBD1 | TRBJ1-5 | TRBV6-8 | CASSLGQGATPQHF | TGTGCCAGCAGTCTAGGCCAGGGGGCGACGCCCCAGCATTTT
- | TRBD1 | TRBJ1-5 | TRBV6-1 | CASSESGTDIYYSNQPQHF | TGTGCCAGCAGTGAATCCGGGACAGATATCTACTATAGCAATCAGCCCCAGCATTTT
- | - | TRBJ1-1 | TRBV7-2 | CASSPPEKGMGTEAFF | TGTGCCAGCAGCCCCCCGGAGAAGGGTATGGGGACTGAAGCTTTCTTT
few | TRBD1 | TRBJ1-1 | TRBV7-2 | CASSSRQGAVVTEAFF | TGTGCCAGCAGCTCCCGGCAGGGGGCGGTCGTAACTGAAGCTTTCTTT
- | - | TRBJ2-1 | TRBV7-6 | CASSLNRDYNEQFF | TGTGCCAGCAGCTTAAACAGAGATTACAATGAGCAGTTCTTC
- | TRBD1 | TRBJ1-1 | TRBV7-9 | CAVGATGKSEAFF | TGTGCCGTGGGGGCGACAGGGAAATCTGAAGCTTTCTTT
- | - | TRBJ2-1 | TRBV4-2 | CASSQDLGGREQFF | TGTGCCAGCAGCCAAGATTTGGGGGGCCGGGAGCAGTTCTTC
many | - | TRBJ2-7 | TRBV7-2 | CASSLGGFYEQYF | TGTGCCAGCAGCTTAGGGGGGTTCTACGAGCAGTACTTC
few | - | TRBJ2-1 | TRBV29-1 | CSAITGNEQFF | TGCAGCGCGATAACAGGAAATGAGCAGTTCTTC
few | - | TRBJ2-3 | TRBV7-8 | CASSFTGTPDTDTQYF | TGTGCCAGCAGCTTTACAGGGACCCCTGACACAGATACGCAGTATTTT
- | - | TRBJ1-6 | TRBV5-6 | CASSETDLASPLHF | TGTGCCAGCAGCGAGACAGACCTAGCTTCACCCCTCCACTTT
- | - | TRBJ1-1 | TRBV20-1 | CSASTDWITEAFF | TGCAGTGCCTCCACTGACTGGATTACTGAAGCTTTCTTT
- | - | TRBJ2-1 | TRBV5-3 | CASTSGEQFF | TGTGCCAGCACCTCGGGCGAGCAGTTCTTC
few | - | TRBJ2-3 | TRBV2 | CASSARGADTQYF | TGTGCCAGCAGTGCTCGGGGGGCCGATACGCAGTATTTT
few | - | TRBJ2-7 | TRBV7-8 | CASSSTQGSGNEQYF | TGTGCCAGCAGCTCCACACAGGGATCCGGGAACGAGCAGTACTTC
few | - | TRBJ1-1 | TRBV12-3/TRBV12-4 | CASSPRTFGTEAFF | TGTGCCAGCAGTCCCCGGACCTTTGGGACTGAAGCTTTCTTT
- | - | TRBJ2-3 | TRBV6-1 | CASSRNHRGSDTQYF | TGTGCCAGCAGCCGGAACCACCGAGGGTCAGATACGCAGTATTTT
- | - | TRBJ1-4 | TRBV30 | CAWRSDGDEKLFF | TGTGCCTGGAGATCAGACGGGGATGAAAAACTGTTTTTT
- | - | TRBJ2-1 | TRBV6-1 | CASSEGLGLGDEQFF | TGTGCCAGCAGTGAAGGGCTAGGGTTAGGGGATGAGCAGTTCTTC
few | - | TRBJ1-5 | TRBV7-2 | CASSLSPGRNQPQHF | TGTGCCAGCAGCTTAAGTCCGGGCCGGAATCAGCCCCAGCATTTT
few | TRBD1 | TRBJ2-2 | TRBV7-9 | CASSSLDRGLNTGELFF | TGTGCCAGCAGCTCCCTAGACAGGGGGCTGAACACCGGGGAGCTGTTTTTT
few | - | TRBJ2-1 | TRBV12-3/TRBV12-4 | CASSLIPDTLDGEQFF | TGTGCCAGCAGTTTAATCCCGGACACCCTGGACGGAGAGCAGTTCTTC
- | TRBD1 | TRBJ2-2 | TRBV6-2/TRBV6-3 | CASSSPRGRNTGELFF | TGTGCCAGCAGTTCCCCCAGGGGGCGGAACACCGGGGAGCTGTTTTTT
- | - | TRBJ2-1 | TRBV4-1 | CASSHAVGAGNNEQFF | TGCGCCAGCAGCCACGCAGTCGGGGCAGGGAACAATGAGCAGTTCTTC
- | - | TRBJ2-2 | TRBV4-3 | CASSQDTFTGELFF | TGCGCCAGCAGCCAAGACACCTTCACCGGGGAGCTGTTTTTT
few | TRBD1 | TRBJ2-1 | TRBV11-3 | CASSPDRNYNEQFF | TGTGCCAGCAGCCCGGACAGGAACTACAATGAGCAGTTCTTC
few | - | TRBJ2-2 | TRBV29-1 | CSVEEIALGIGELFF | TGCAGCGTTGAAGAGATTGCTCTTGGCATCGGGGAGCTGTTTTTT
- | - | TRBJ1-1 | TRBV12-5 | CASGWGTGTMNTEAFF | TGTGCTAGTGGCTGGGGGACCGGGACTATGAACACTGAAGCTTTCTTT
- | - | TRBJ2-7 | TRBV5-6 | CASSLVSTPYEQYF | TGTGCCAGCAGCTTGGTCTCCACCCCCTACGAGCAGTACTTC
few | - | TRBJ1-1 | TRBV7-2 | CASSSALGGSTEAFF | TGTGCCAGCAGCTCGGCTTTGGGGGGGAGCACTGAAGCTTTCTTT
few | - | TRBJ1-1 | TRBV6-2/TRBV6-3 | CASSYTRPPEAFF | TGTGCCAGCAGTTACACCCGACCTCCTGAAGCTTTCTTT
- | - | TRBJ1-5 | TRBV20-1 | CSARPPGRSNQPQHF | TGCAGTGCTAGACCTCCGGGACGTAGCAATCAGCCCCAGCATTTT
few | - | TRBJ1-6 | TRBV4-1 | CASSGRTASSYNSPLHF | TGCGCCAGCAGCGGACGGACCGCAAGCTCCTATAATTCACCCCTCCACTTT
- | - | TRBJ1-5 | TRBV6-1 | CASSDPGSGGQPQHF | TGTGCCAGCAGTGACCCAGGGTCCGGGGGTCAGCCCCAGCATTTT
few | TRBD1 | TRBJ2-5 | TRBV7-2 | CASSPTGVRTQETQYF | TGTGCCAGCAGTCCTACAGGGGTACGGACGCAAGAGACCCAGTACTTC
many | - | TRBJ1-1 | TRBV7-9 | CASSADQPWGSRPILSPEAFF | TGTGCCAGCAGCGCAGACCAACCCTGGGGCTCACGGCCGATACTAAGCCCTGAAGCTTTCTTT
- | - | TRBJ2-7 | TRBV7-2 | CASSPTRGSLYEQYF | TGTGCCAGCAGCCCCACCCGGGGGAGCCTCTACGAGCAGTACTTC
- | - | TRBJ2-7 | TRBV7-6 | CASSLGPISISFGDRSYEQYF | TGTGCCAGCAGCTTGGGACCGATCTCAATCTCGTTTGGGGATCGCTCCTACGAGCAGTACTTC
few | - | TRBJ1-2 | TRBV7-9 | CASSLEGLDYGYTF | TGTGCCAGCAGCTTAGAAGGTCTCGACTATGGCTACACCTTC
- | - | TRBJ1-1 | TRBV4-2 | CASSRTGSSNTEAFF | TGTGCCAGCAGCCGAACCGGGAGCTCGAACACTGAAGCTTTCTTT
- | TRBD1 | TRBJ1-4 | TRBV27 | CASTGQGNEKLFF | TGTGCCAGCACGGGACAGGGGAATGAAAAACTGTTTTTT
many | TRBD2 | TRBJ2-3 | TRBV11-2 | CASSFGTTLGDTQYF | TGTGCCAGCAGCTTCGGGACTACCCTTGGGGATACGCAGTATTTT
- | - | TRBJ2-1 | TRBV7-6 | CASSREPDGGNEQFF | TGTGCCAGCAGCCGTGAGCCCGACGGCGGCAATGAGCAGTTCTTC
few | - | TRBJ2-5 | TRBV7-2 | CASSLISSQETQYF | TGTGCCAGCAGCTTAATATCCAGCCAAGAGACCCAGTACTTC
- | - | TRBJ2-5 | TRBV14 | CASSRPLGEETQYF | TGTGCCAGCAGCCGTCCCCTCGGGGAAGAGACCCAGTACTTC
few | - | TRBJ1-1 | TRBV7-6 | CASRLAGSEAFF | TGTGCCAGCAGACTAGCGGGGAGTGAAGCTTTCTTT
- | - | TRBJ2-5 | TRBV27 | CASSGGSRPQETQYF | TGTGCCAGCAGTGGCGGTTCACGGCCACAAGAGACCCAGTACTTC
few | - | TRBJ1-2 | TRBV6-6 | CASTTERERYGYTF | TGTGCCAGCACCACTGAGAGGGAGCGGTATGGCTACACCTTC
many | - | TRBJ2-2 | TRBV6-2/TRBV6-3 | CASSYSWGELFF | TGTGCCAGCAGTTACTCATGGGGGGAGCTGTTTTTT
- | - | TRBJ2-7 | TRBV7-9 | CASSLAQVAPYEQYF | TGTGCCAGCAGCTTAGCGCAGGTAGCGCCCTACGAGCAGTACTTC
few | - | TRBJ1-1 | TRBV28 | CASSPPGLGTEAFF | TGTGCCAGCAGTCCGCCGGGGCTCGGGACTGAAGCTTTCTTT
few | - | TRBJ2-1 | TRBV4-1 | CASSREAAYNEQFF | TGCGCCAGCAGCCGTGAGGCCGCCTACAATGAGCAGTTCTTC